A selection of T cell receptor beta chains follows, all from one sample in a study of OX40 agonist ivuxolimab in advanced cancers. The method was immunoSEQ multiplex PCR; TCRdb's version includes in-frame clones alone and lacks a portion of them. In the table there are 55,000 to 85,000 clones, about 90% of which are singletons. The input for sequencing was CD4+ or CD8+ T cells sorted from blood, taken in a trial of the OX40 agonist ivuxolimab. The source is an adult with an advanced solid tumor such as melanoma, head and neck, liver or kidney cancer. CDR3s include the opening cysteine and the closing phenylalanine or tryptophan. A D gene is named only where the DNA matches it firmly. Rows may omit the clone size; those that give it use once, few, many or a size class.

abundance	v_gene	j_gene	d_gene	len	CDR3nt	CDR3aa
-	TRBV27	TRBJ2-7	-	14	TGTGCCAGCAAGACGAGGCAGGACTCCTACGAGCAGTACTTC	CASKTRQDSYEQYF
-	TRBV5-1	TRBJ2-7	TRBD1	15	TGCGCCAGCAGCCCAACGGGACAGGGGGCCCACGAGCAGTACTTC	CASSPTGQGAHEQYF
-	TRBV7-2	TRBJ2-5	TRBD2	15	TGTGCCAGCAGCCGGACGGCGGGAGCGGGGGAGACCCAGTACTTC	CASSRTAGAGETQYF
-	TRBV2	TRBJ1-6	-	14	TGTGCCAGCTACCCCCAACGGCCACTTTGGTCCCTCCACTTT	CASYPQRPLWSLHF
-	TRBV10-1	TRBJ2-3	-	14	TGCGCCAGCAGTTGGGGGGTCACCGCGGATACGCAGTATTTT	CASSWGVTADTQYF
-	TRBV5-1	TRBJ2-1	TRBD2	17	TGCGCCAGCAGCTTGGTTGATAGCGGGGAACCCTACAATGAGCAGTTCTTC	CASSLVDSGEPYNEQFF
-	TRBV7-2	TRBJ1-5	-	12	TGTGCCAGCAGCGGGGACTATCAGCCCCAGCATTTT	CASSGDYQPQHF
-	TRBV12-5	TRBJ2-3	-	16	TGTGCTAGTGGTTTGGCGACAGGCACTAGCACAGATACGCAGTATTTT	CASGLATGTSTDTQYF
-	TRBV7-8	TRBJ2-6	TRBD1	18	TGTGCCAGCAGCTCCCAAAGACAGGGGTTCTCTGGGGCCAACGTCCTGACTTTC	CASSSQRQGFSGANVLTF
-	TRBV5-1	TRBJ2-5	TRBD2	17	TGCGCCAGCAGCTTGGAACCTAGCGGGATCCGGCAAGAGACCCAGTACTTC	CASSLEPSGIRQETQYF
-	TRBV11-2	TRBJ2-3	-	15	TGTGCCAGCAGCTTGGGGGGCAGGGGCACAGATACGCAGTATTTT	CASSLGGRGTDTQYF
-	TRBV4-2	TRBJ2-7	TRBD2	17	TGTGCCAGCAGCCAAGATGGGACCCTAGCGGGAGCCTACGAGCAGTACTTC	CASSQDGTLAGAYEQYF
-	TRBV7-2	TRBJ1-1	TRBD1	15	TGTGCCAGCAGCGAGACCTTGGGACAGTCCCTTGAAGCTTTCTTT	CASSETLGQSLEAFF
-	TRBV4-3	TRBJ2-2	TRBD2	16	TGCGCCAGCAGCCAGAGTCTAGCGGGGTATACCGGGGAGCTGTTTTTT	CASSQSLAGYTGELFF
-	TRBV7-9	TRBJ2-7	TRBD1	14	TGTGCCAGCAGCCCCCGGGACAGGACCTACGAGCAGTACTTC	CASSPRDRTYEQYF
-	TRBV4-1	TRBJ2-3	-	17	TGCGCCAGCAGCCAAGATCATCGGACAGTTTCCACAGATACGCAGTATTTT	CASSQDHRTVSTDTQYF
few	TRBV6-1	TRBJ2-7	TRBD2	15	TGTGCCAGCAGTGAAGTAGCGGGGGCTCGTTCGGAGCAGTACTTC	CASSEVAGARSEQYF
once	TRBV7-2	TRBJ2-7	TRBD2	18	TGTGCCAGCAGCTTAGCGGGCCTAGCGGGAGGTGGCTCCTACGAGCAGTACTTC	CASSLAGLAGGGSYEQYF
-	TRBV27	TRBJ2-4	-	14	TGTGCCAGCAGTCCCCGGACAGCCGGCGGCATTCAGTACTTC	CASSPRTAGGIQYF
-	TRBV27	TRBJ1-2	-	13	TGTGCCAGCAGTTCCCCCAGTAACTATGGCTACACCTTC	CASSSPSNYGYTF
-	TRBV11-2	TRBJ2-1	-	13	TGTGCCAGCAGTACACAGGTATACAATGAGCAGTTCTTC	CASSTQVYNEQFF
few	TRBV9	TRBJ2-7	-	12	TGTGCCAGCAGCGCCAGCCCCGGCGAGCAGTACTTC	CASSASPGEQYF
-	TRBV2	TRBJ1-2	-	17	TGTGCCAGCAGTGGATTAAGGGTTCAAGATTCTAACTATGGCTACACCTTC	CASSGLRVQDSNYGYTF
-	TRBV30	TRBJ1-2	-	13	TGTGCCTGGAGGCCTTCGTCGGAGTATGGCTACACCTTC	CAWRPSSEYGYTF
-	TRBV5-5	TRBJ2-7	TRBD2	16	TGTGCCAGCAGCTTGGGGCCAACTAGCGGGAGCTACGAGCAGTACTTC	CASSLGPTSGSYEQYF
few	TRBV16	TRBJ2-7	TRBD1	14	TGTGCCAGCAGCCAGAGGACAGGTGGGAGCGAGCAGTACTTC	CASSQRTGGSEQYF
-	TRBV29-1	TRBJ1-1	-	13	TGCAGCGTGACAGAATTAATGAACACTGAAGCTTTCTTT	CSVTELMNTEAFF
-	TRBV18	TRBJ1-4	-	16	TGTGCCAGCTCACCCGACCCCCAAGGAACTAATGAAAAACTGTTTTTT	CASSPDPQGTNEKLFF
-	TRBV10-1	TRBJ2-7	TRBD1	15	TGCGCCAGCAGTGGCACAGGGGTGGACTCCTACGAGCAGTACTTC	CASSGTGVDSYEQYF
-	TRBV6-1	TRBJ1-2	TRBD1	14	TGTGCCAGCAGCTTAGGGACAGGGAACTATGGCTACACCTTC	CASSLGTGNYGYTF
-	TRBV4-3	TRBJ2-7	-	15	TGCGCCAGCAGCCAAGGAAGCGGCACTACCTACGAGCAGTACTTC	CASSQGSGTTYEQYF
-	TRBV19	TRBJ2-1	TRBD1	15	TGTGCCAGTAGGAAGGACAGGGAGGCATACAATGAGCAGTTCTTC	CASRKDREAYNEQFF
-	TRBV9	TRBJ2-5	TRBD2	15	TGTGCCAGCAGTGGGGTAGCGGGGGGCCAAGAGACCCAGTACTTC	CASSGVAGGQETQYF
-	TRBV7-2	TRBJ2-7	-	14	TGTGCCAGCGTCAGGGGCGGGAGCTCCTACGAGCAGTACTTC	CASVRGGSSYEQYF
-	TRBV7-9	TRBJ2-5	TRBD2	18	TGTGCCAGCAGCTTAGCGCTGGGGCTAGCGGGGGGTCAAGAGACCCAGTACTTC	CASSLALGLAGGQETQYF
-	TRBV7-2	TRBJ2-1	-	15	TGTGCCAGCAGTCTCGTGGGGGGTCGCGACAATGAGCAGTTCTTC	CASSLVGGRDNEQFF
few	TRBV25-1	TRBJ2-7	-	12	TGTGCCAGCAGTGAAATTAGGGGGGCGCAGTACTTC	CASSEIRGAQYF
-	TRBV7-8	TRBJ1-6	-	15	TGTGCCAGCAGCTCAAGAAATTACGGGAGTTCACCCCTCCACTTT	CASSSRNYGSSPLHF
-	TRBV5-6	TRBJ1-5	-	14	TGTGCCAGCACCTTTACAGGGTTTTGGCAGCCCCAGCATTTT	CASTFTGFWQPQHF
once	TRBV6-5	TRBJ1-2	-	16	TGTGCCAGCAGTTACTCGAAGACGGCAGGGAACTATGGCTACACCTTC	CASSYSKTAGNYGYTF
-	TRBV6-5	TRBJ2-1	-	15	TGTGCCAGCAGTCACCCAGGGTTGCCTGGGGATGAGCAGTTCTTC	CASSHPGLPGDEQFF
-	TRBV28	TRBJ1-4	-	13	TGTGCCAGCAGTTTCACAACTAATGAAAAACTGTTTTTT	CASSFTTNEKLFF
-	TRBV5-8	TRBJ1-1	-	14	TGTGCCAGCAGTCCAGGCCTCAGGAGAACTGAAGCTTTCTTT	CASSPGLRRTEAFF
-	TRBV19	TRBJ1-4	-	11	TGTGCCAGTACTCGGAATGAAAAACTGTTTTTT	CASTRNEKLFF
-	TRBV7-2	TRBJ2-7	TRBD1	17	TGTGCCAGCAGCTTAAACGTTGGGACAGGGGTAACCTACGAGCAGTACTTC	CASSLNVGTGVTYEQYF
-	TRBV7-2	TRBJ1-2	-	16	TGTGCCAGCAGCACCCGGAGAGGACAAGCCTCTTATGGCTACACCTTC	CASSTRRGQASYGYTF
-	TRBV15	TRBJ1-2	-	15	TGTGCCACCAGCAGAGTCCAGGGCCCCCTGCCCGGCTACACCTTC	CATSRVQGPLPGYTF
-	TRBV9	TRBJ1-3	TRBD1	16	TGTGCCAGCAGCGACCGGGACAGCCTCTCTGGAAACACCATATATTTT	CASSDRDSLSGNTIYF
-	TRBV5-4	TRBJ2-1	-	12	TGTGCCAGCAGCTTTCTACTCAATGAGCAGTTCTTC	CASSFLLNEQFF
-	TRBV6-6	TRBJ2-1	TRBD2	16	TGTGCCAGCAGCGAGCGGCGGGAGGGCTCCTACAATGAGCAGTTCTTC	CASSERREGSYNEQFF
-	TRBV7-2	TRBJ2-2	TRBD2	17	TGTGCCAGCAGCTATCCCCAAGCGGGGGGGTACACCGGGGAGCTGTTTTTT	CASSYPQAGGYTGELFF
-	TRBV6-6	TRBJ1-1	-	14	TGTGCCAGCAGTTACCTGAGCACGGATTCTGAAGCTTTCTTT	CASSYLSTDSEAFF
-	TRBV19	TRBJ2-2	-	17	TGTGCCAGTATCCGCGGCGTCGGGGGAACGAACACCGGGGAGCTGTTTTTT	CASIRGVGGTNTGELFF
-	TRBV19	TRBJ2-5	TRBD1	15	TGTGCCAGTAGTATAGCCTCAGGGGGTCGGGAGACCCAGTACTTC	CASSIASGGRETQYF
-	TRBV11-2	TRBJ1-1	-	14	TGTGCCAGCAGCCCCGACAGGAAGGGAACTGAAGCTTTCTTT	CASSPDRKGTEAFF
-	TRBV7-8	TRBJ2-7	-	15	TGTGCCGGCAGCTTAGGGACTCCAAGCTCCTACGAGCAGTACTTC	CAGSLGTPSSYEQYF
-	TRBV28	TRBJ1-3	TRBD1	16	TGTGCCAGCAGTGTCTCATGGGGACAGAGCTTTCACACCATATATTTT	CASSVSWGQSFHTIYF
-	TRBV6-1	TRBJ2-1	-	11	TGTGCCTCCCCGTCAAACAATGAGCAGTTCTTC	CASPSNNEQFF
-	TRBV5-1	TRBJ2-1	-	16	TGCGCCAGCAGCCCACAGACGGGGCGGGCGTACAATGAGCAGTTCTTC	CASSPQTGRAYNEQFF